This T cell receptor (beta chain) was documented in a study of T cells in Graves' hyperthyroidism and ophthalmopathy. Study findings and constraints: It was a median around seven months before onset that the model predicted ophthalmopathy. Ophthalmopathy cases were set apart from stable hyperthyroidism by a 13 V-J model. Most expanded thyroid clonotypes above 0.001 recurred in blood.

V lost 6 bases and J lost 5, with 10 bases in between. The CDR3 spans 13 residues. The germline gives CDR1 MNHNS, CDR2 SASEGT. This clonotype was recorded many times. Its specificity is not known. Patients were excluded because of uncontrolled infection, other autoimmune disease, pregnancy or lactation. Amplification of TCR beta CDR3 regions used RNA as the template. RT-PCR in the first round (using the HTBI primer set) targeted the TCR CDR3. TCRdb ran MiXCR on the multiplex PCR reads and lists one entry per CDR3 protein. The sample lists about 530,000 distinct CDR3 sequences; roughly 15% were seen once.

The J gene is TRBJ2-2, the V gene TRBV6-1, with a tentative D call TRBD1 (6 bases). This TCR was recovered from a woman younger than 30 with Graves' ophthalmopathy. Sequencing was done on a sample of blood. As DNA, the CDR3 is TGTGCCAGCAGGCAAGGGGGAACCGGGGAGCTGTTTTTT. Protein: CASRQGGTGELFF.